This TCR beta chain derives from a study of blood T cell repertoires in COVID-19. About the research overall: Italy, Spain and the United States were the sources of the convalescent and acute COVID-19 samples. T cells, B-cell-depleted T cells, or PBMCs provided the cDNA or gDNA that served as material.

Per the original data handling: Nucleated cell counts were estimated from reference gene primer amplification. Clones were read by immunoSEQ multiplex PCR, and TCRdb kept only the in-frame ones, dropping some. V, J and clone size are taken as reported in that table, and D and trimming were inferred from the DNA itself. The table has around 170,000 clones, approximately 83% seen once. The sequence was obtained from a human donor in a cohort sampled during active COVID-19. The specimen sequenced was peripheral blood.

The CDR3 here is CASSLEQGEETQYF. The CDR3 DNA follows: TGCGCCAGCAGCTTGGAACAGGGAGAGGAGACCCAGTACTTC. V gene TRBV5-1 combines with J gene TRBJ2-5, with a tentative D call TRBD1 (6 bases). The germline V and J ends were trimmed by 0 bases and 5 bases, with 11 bases remaining between them. This CDR3 contains 14 residues. Germline values: CDR1 SGHRS, CDR2 YFSETQ.